Sequencing of this T cell receptor (beta chain) was carried out in a study of cytomegalovirus exposure and HLA in healthy donors. Study-wide results and limits: It was 150 to 200 TCR beta chains that were listed as cytomegalovirus-associated.

This clone was seen a few times. Its target is unknown. This CDR3 has 11 amino acids. V was shortened by 3 bases and J by 6 bases, with 5 bases between the two germline ends. In germline, CDR1 is SGDLS, CDR2 YYNGEE. This PCR relied on a set of 60 Vbeta primers and 13 Jbeta primers. Measured with immunoSEQ multiplex PCR; TCRdb has only the in-frame clones, and not every one. In the table there are approximately 150,000 clones, 80% of which are singletons. The material sequenced was PBMCs. The chain is built from TRBV9 and TRBJ2-3, with a weak D call TRBD2 (5 bases). The sequence came from a woman between 35 and 50 years old in good health and CMV-seronegative. CDR3 bases: TGTGCCAGCAGCGGAGGGGATACGCAGTATTTT. It is translated as CASSGGDTQYF.